One sample yielded the 20 T cell receptor beta chains listed below, sequenced in a study of spatial heterogeneity in lung cancer. Each CDR3 protein gets one entry after TCRdb re-called the 5' RACE reads with MiXCR. The sample includes fewer than 20,000 distinct CDR3 sequences, 5.5% to 8.5% of them seen just once. These receptors' antigens are unknown. Broader study findings: Counts that tracked tumor mutation counts were those of expanded intratumoral alpha and beta TCRs.

Time point here: sample taken at primary tumor resection. The sample in question was lung tumor tissue, obtained at surgery. Receptors were obtained from a female donor with early-stage non-small cell lung cancer.

Concerning this clonotype: Just one base apart from a much larger clone, this may be a read error. V is TRBV4-1 and J is TRBJ1-4, with D tentatively TRBD1 (6 bases). The CDR3 consists of 18 residues. CDR1 MGHRA and CDR2 YSYEKL come from the germline V gene. CDR3 residues: CVSSRQDRTHSTNEKLFF. The CDR3 bases are TGCGTCAGCAGCCGACAAGACAGGACCCATTCAACTAATGAAAAACTGTTTTTT.

This clonotype was recorded many times. Here the CDR3 reads CASSLTASYEQYF. In DNA, the CDR3 is TGCGCCAGCAGCTTGACAGCCTCCTACGAGCAGTACTTC. V and J are TRBV5-1 and TRBJ2-7; no reliable D call. CDR1 is SGHRS, CDR2 YFSETQ, per germline. This CDR3 spans 13 amino acids. The V end lost 1 base, the J end lost 0 bases, and 5 bases lay between the germline ends.

A remark on this clonotype: Given a much more abundant clone one base away, this may be a read error. The rearrangement links TRBV11-1 to TRBJ2-5, with D possibly TRBD1 on 5 matching bases. CDR1 and CDR2 from the germline V gene are SGHAT and FQDESV (reference sequence). This CDR3 is 13 amino acids long. CDR3 protein: CDSSLEGEETQYF. The CDR3 bases are TGTGACAGCAGCTTAGAAGGGGAAGAGACCCAGTACTTC.

This clonotype was seen at least ten times. The chain is built from TRBV28 and TRBJ1-1, with TRBD1 identical over 7 bases. V trimming: 3 bases; J trimming: 9 bases; junction bases outside the gene matches: 4. Germline assignment: CDR1 MDHEN and CDR2 SYDVKM. This CDR3 region has 12 residues. The CDR3 is CASSLGQTKAFF. The CDR3 DNA reads TGTGCCAGCAGTTTGGGACAGACAAAAGCTTTCTTT.

For this clonotype: Just one base apart from a much larger clone, this may be a read error. V gene TRBV4-3 combines with J gene TRBJ2-3, with D unresolved. Trimming shortened V by 0 bases and J by 2 bases, and 15 bases separated the two germline ends. Looked up from germline, CDR1 is LGHNA and CDR2 is YSLEER. The CDR3 covers 17 residues. CDR3: CASSQEWGQGHTDTQYF. In nucleotides, the CDR3 is TGCGCCAGCAGCCAAGAATGGGGTCAAGGGCACACAGATACGCAGTATTTT.

This clonotype was observed at least ten times. V gene TRBV10-3 combines with J gene TRBJ1-1; D is undetermined. Germline CDR1 ENHRY, CDR2 SYGVKD. This CDR3 has 15 amino acids. The V gene lost 8 bases and the J gene lost 1 base, with 17 bases spanning the gap. CDR3 coding DNA: TGTGCCATCGCTCCATCAAGGACTGAGAACACTGAAGCTTTCTTT. It specifies CAIAPSRTENTEAFF.

This clonotype was seen many times. J is TRBJ2-7 and V is TRBV11-2, with 7 bases identical to TRBD2. From germline, CDR1 is SGHAT and CDR2 FQNNGV. The CDR3 length is 14 residues. The V and J ends lost 6 bases and 5 bases, in that order; junction bases with no gene match: 10. CDR3 amino acids: CASRTGTTGHEQYF. CDR3 coding DNA: TGTGCCAGCAGGACCGGGACTACGGGACACGAGCAGTACTTC.

In its sample, this clonotype was seen many times. The chain carries TRBV10-3 and TRBJ2-5, with D possibly TRBD1 on 5 matching bases. The CDR3 covers 11 residues. Germline V gene lookup returns CDR1 ENHRY and CDR2 SYGVKD. Between the trimmed V and J ends, which lost 8 bases and 5 bases, there was a span of 9 bases. Written as DNA, the CDR3 is TGTGCCATCGGGGCCGAGGAGACCCAGTACTTC. Protein product: CAIGAEETQYF.

This clonotype was counted ten times or more. The chain has TRBV7-3 and TRBJ2-5; 7 bases match TRBD2. Trimming cost V 3 bases and J 2 bases; bases outside gene matches: 3. Germline V gene sequence: CDR1 SGHTA, CDR2 FQGTGA. The CDR3 consists of 14 residues. The CDR3 sequence: CASSLGRGQETQYF. CDR3 bases: TGTGCCAGCAGCTTGGGGAGGGGTCAAGAGACCCAGTACTTC.

This clonotype was counted ten times or more. V is TRBV30 and J is TRBJ1-5, with a possible D match to TRBD1 (6 bases). CDR3 length: 13 residues. Trimming pared 1 base from V and 4 bases from J, leaving 8 bases between. Germline values: CDR1 GTSNPN, CDR2 SVGIG (reference sequence). The CDR3 loop reads CAWSAGENQPQHF. CDR3 bases: TGTGCCTGGAGTGCAGGGGAGAATCAGCCCCAGCATTTT.

The chain employs TRBV7-2 and TRBJ2-5, with 11 positions matching TRBD2. In germline, CDR1 is SGHTA, CDR2 FQGNSA. The CDR3 sequence is 16 residues long. The V gene end was trimmed by 4 bases and the J gene end by 4 bases; junction bases not matched to a gene: 8. The CDR3 loop reads CASSSRAGLAGETQYF. DNA for the CDR3: TGTGCCAGCAGCTCGCGGGCTGGACTAGCGGGAGAGACCCAGTACTTC.

This clonotype has at least ten counts. This chain connects TRBV20-1 to TRBJ2-7; TRBD1 matches 7 bases. J was trimmed by 2 bases and V by 3 bases; bases with no gene match: 7. The CDR3 runs 14 residues. Germline-derived CDR1 and CDR2 are DFQATT and SNEGSKA (reference sequence). For the CDR3, the DNA is TGCAGTGCTAGCCTTCTTGACAGGGCCTACGAGCAGTACTTC. The encoded protein is CSASLLDRAYEQYF.

This clonotype was observed a few times. J is TRBJ2-6 and V is TRBV6-1; possibly TRBD1 or TRBD2 for D (5 bases each). Germline CDR1 reads MNHNS; CDR2 reads SASEGT. V was shortened by 10 bases and J by 2 bases, with 12 bases between the two germline ends. CDR3 length equals 14 residues. For the CDR3, the DNA is TGTGCCACTAGGGGAGATACTGGGGCCAACGTCCTGACTTTC. Its protein is CATRGDTGANVLTF.

This clonotype has ten or more counts. The rearrangement uses TRBV10-3 and TRBJ1-2; 7 bases are shared with TRBD1. The V and J ends lost 6 bases and 2 bases, in that order; junction bases with no gene match: 9. The CDR3 is 15 amino acids. From germline, CDR1 is ENHRY and CDR2 SYGVKD. The CDR3 sequence is CAISRDPGGNYGYTF. The CDR3 nucleotides are TGTGCCATCAGCAGAGACCCAGGGGGAAACTATGGCTACACCTTC.

This clonotype appeared many times. The chain links TRBV6-5 to TRBJ1-3; tentative D call: TRBD1 (5 bases). Germline CDR1 reads MNHEY; CDR2 reads SVGAGI. The CDR3 covers 15 residues. Trimming took off 0 bases at V and 1 base at J, with 7 bases between the two ends. This CDR3 is CASSYSEGSGNTIYF. The CDR3 bases are TGTGCCAGCAGTTACTCAGAGGGGTCTGGAAACACCATATATTTT.

Concerning this clonotype itself: At one boundary the junction diverges from the germline segment, which might be a read error. This chain links TRBV7-2 with TRBJ2-5; 10 bases align to TRBD1. CDR1 is SGHTA, CDR2 FQGNSA, per germline. The CDR3 has 15 residues. CDR3 in amino acids: CAGSSTGTGVETQYF. The CDR3 nucleotides are TGTGCCGGCAGCTCAACCGGGACAGGGGTGGAGACCCAGTACTTC.

The chain carries TRBV14 and TRBJ1-1; no definite D call. The CDR3 is 13 residues long. Germline CDR1 SGHDN, CDR2 FVKESK. V was pared by 1 base and J by 4 bases, with 7 bases between. The chain's CDR3 is CASSQVRGTEAFF. CDR3 nucleotides: TGTGCCAGCAGCCAAGTTCGGGGCACTGAAGCTTTCTTT.

This clonotype was detected many times. The chain joins TRBV28 to TRBJ1-2, with a possible D match to TRBD1 (6 bases). CDR1 is MDHEN, CDR2 SYDVKM, per germline. CDR3 length: 13 amino acids. V lost 10 bases and J lost 5, with 17 bases in between. CDR3 nucleotide sequence: TGTGCCACCACCGAGGGGGGGAATTATGGCTACACCTTC. It encodes CATTEGGNYGYTF.

In its sample, this clonotype was seen a few times. At one boundary the junction diverges from the germline segment, which might be a read error. The gene calls are TRBV5-8 and TRBJ1-2, with 8 bases lining up with TRBD1. Germline CDR1 and CDR2: SGHTS and YDEGEE. CDR3 length: 16 residues. The DNA for the CDR3 is TGTGTCAGCAGCGAGGACAGGGTAGAGGAAGGCTATGGCTACACCTTC. Translated, it gives CVSSEDRVEEGYGYTF.

The V call is TRBV14, the J call TRBJ1-2, with unresolved D. Germline values: CDR1 SGHDN, CDR2 FVKESK. The CDR3 length is 14 residues. The germline V and J ends were trimmed by 8 bases and 5 bases, with 18 bases remaining between them. CDR3 bases: TGTGCCAGCGCCTCGTGGGTCAGGAAGTATGGCTACACCTTC. It specifies CASASWVRKYGYTF.